This T cell receptor (beta chain) was sequenced in a study of shared clonotypes between healthy human individuals. On the study more broadly: The study drew on a couple of women and a few men aged 18 to 49 as donors. Overall study findings and caveats: Rarefaction analysis demonstrated incomplete sorted-subset sequencing notwithstanding large depth. A generally larger estimated richness was seen in naive subsets than in memory subsets.

Cells designated naive CD8 were CD45RO-negative and were positively selected for CCR7, with terminally differentiated effector memory CD45RA+ cells excluded. Note on this clone: Its antigen is unknown.

The table came from immunoSEQ multiplex PCR; TCRdb's copy has only in-frame clones and leaves some out. The repertoire consists of approximately 1.9 million clones, with just under 95% occurring once and the leading ten covering around 1.7%. Germline-derived CDR1 and CDR2 are SEHNR and FQNEAQ (reference sequence). The V gene lost 5 bases and the J gene lost 8 bases, with 19 bases spanning the gap. This CDR3 contains 15 residues. Sequenced sample: naive CD8+ T cells from PBMCs. This rearrangement joins TRBV7-9 to TRBJ2-1; D may match TRBD1 or TRBD2 (5 bases each). This receptor was identified in a man in his late teens or twenties in good health. Some clones in this sample may be carry-over from other donors' samples. The DNA for the CDR3 is TGTGCCAGCAGCAACCGGGACCTAGCATTGCATGAGCAGTTCTTC. Protein sequence: CASSNRDLALHEQFF.